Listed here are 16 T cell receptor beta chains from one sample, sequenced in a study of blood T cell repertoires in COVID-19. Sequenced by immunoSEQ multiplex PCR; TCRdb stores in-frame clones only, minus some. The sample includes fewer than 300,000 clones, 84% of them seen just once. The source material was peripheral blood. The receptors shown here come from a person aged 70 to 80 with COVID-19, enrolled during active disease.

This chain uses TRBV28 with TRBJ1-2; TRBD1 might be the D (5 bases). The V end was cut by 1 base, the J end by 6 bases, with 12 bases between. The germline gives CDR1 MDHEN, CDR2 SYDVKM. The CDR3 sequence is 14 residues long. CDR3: CASSLFPGRDGYTF. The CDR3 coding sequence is TGTGCCAGCAGTTTATTCCCCGGCAGGGATGGCTACACCTTC.

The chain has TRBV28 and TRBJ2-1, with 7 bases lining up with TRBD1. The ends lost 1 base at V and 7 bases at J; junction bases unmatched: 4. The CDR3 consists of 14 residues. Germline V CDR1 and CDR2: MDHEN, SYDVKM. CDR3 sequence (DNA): TGTGCCAGCAGTTTATTGGGCAGGGGGAATGAGCAGTTCTTC. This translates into CASSLLGRGNEQFF. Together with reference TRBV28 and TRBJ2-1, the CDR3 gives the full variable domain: DVKVTQSSRYLVKRTGEKVFLECVQDMDHENMFWYRQDPGLGLRLIYFSYDVKMKEKGDIPEGYSVSREKKERFSLILESASTNQTSMYLCASSLLGRGNEQFFGPGTRLTVL.

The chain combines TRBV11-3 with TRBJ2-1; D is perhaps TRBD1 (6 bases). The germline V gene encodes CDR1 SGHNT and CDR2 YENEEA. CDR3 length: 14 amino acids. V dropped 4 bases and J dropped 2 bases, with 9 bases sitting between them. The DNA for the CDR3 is TGTGCCAGCAGCTCTACAGGGCCCTACAATGAGCAGTTCTTC. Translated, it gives CASSSTGPYNEQFF. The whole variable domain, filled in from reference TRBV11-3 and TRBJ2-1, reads EAGVVQSPRYKIIEKKQPVAFWCNPISGHNTLYWYLQNLGQGPELLIRYENEEAVDDSQLPKDRFSAERLKGVDSTLKIQPAELGDSAVYLCASSSTGPYNEQFFGPGTRLTVL.

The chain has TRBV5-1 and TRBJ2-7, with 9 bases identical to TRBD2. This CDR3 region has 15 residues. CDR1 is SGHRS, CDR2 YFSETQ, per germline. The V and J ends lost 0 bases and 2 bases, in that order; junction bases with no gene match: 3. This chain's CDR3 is CASSLVSGRPYEQYF. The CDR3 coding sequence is TGCGCCAGCAGCTTGGTTAGCGGGAGACCCTACGAGCAGTACTTC.

The DNA for the CDR3 is TGTGCCAGCAGTCTCCGACAGGGTGGGACCATGAGAACCGGGGAGCTGTTTTTT. Translating it yields CASSLRQGGTMRTGELFF. The chain combines TRBV27 with TRBJ2-2, with 7 positions matching TRBD1. The V gene's germline CDR1 is MNHEY and CDR2 SMNVEV (reference sequence). Trimming at V came to 5 bases and at J to 5 bases, leaving 17 bases not matched to a gene. The CDR3 has 18 residues.

CDR3 residues: CASSYSKWAAFYEQYF. CDR3 sequence (DNA): TGTGCCAGCAGTTACTCGAAGTGGGCCGCGTTCTACGAGCAGTACTTC. The genes are TRBV6-5 and TRBJ2-7; no reliable D call. Trimming stripped 0 bases from V and 3 bases from J, with 15 bases between. The CDR3 length is 16 residues. Germline CDR1 is MNHEY and CDR2 is SVGAGI.

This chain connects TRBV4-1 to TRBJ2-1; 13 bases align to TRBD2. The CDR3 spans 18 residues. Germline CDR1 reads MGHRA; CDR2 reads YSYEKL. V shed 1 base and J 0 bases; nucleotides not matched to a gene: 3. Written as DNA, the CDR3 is TGCGCCAGCAGCCAAGTGTGGACTAGCGGGAGCTCCTACAATGAGCAGTTCTTC. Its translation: CASSQVWTSGSSYNEQFF.

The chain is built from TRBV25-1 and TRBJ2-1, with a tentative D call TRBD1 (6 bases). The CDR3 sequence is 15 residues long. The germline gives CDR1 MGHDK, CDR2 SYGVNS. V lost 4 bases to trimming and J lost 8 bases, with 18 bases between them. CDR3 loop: CASSGMTGTRDEQFF. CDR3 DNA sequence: TGTGCCAGCAGTGGGATGACAGGTACGCGAGATGAGCAGTTCTTC.

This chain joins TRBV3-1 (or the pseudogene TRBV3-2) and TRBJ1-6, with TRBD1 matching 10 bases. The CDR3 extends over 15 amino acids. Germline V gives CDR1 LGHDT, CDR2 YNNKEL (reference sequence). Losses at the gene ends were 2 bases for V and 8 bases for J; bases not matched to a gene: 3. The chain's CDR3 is CASSQSGTGDSPLHF. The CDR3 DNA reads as TGTGCCAGCAGCCAATCCGGGACAGGGGATTCACCCCTCCACTTT.

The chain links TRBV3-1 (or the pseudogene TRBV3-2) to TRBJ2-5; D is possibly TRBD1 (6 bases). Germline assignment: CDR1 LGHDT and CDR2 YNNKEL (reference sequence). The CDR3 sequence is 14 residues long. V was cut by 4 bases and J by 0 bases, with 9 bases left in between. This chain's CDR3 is CASSPRDNQETQYF. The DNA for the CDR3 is TGTGCCAGCAGCCCCCGGGACAACCAAGAGACCCAGTACTTC.

The DNA for the CDR3 is TGTGCCAGCAGAACAGCTCCGTATCAGCCCCAGCATTTT. Amino acid sequence: CASRTAPYQPQHF. V is TRBV28 and J is TRBJ1-5; D unclear. The germline V gene encodes CDR1 MDHEN and CDR2 SYDVKM. The CDR3 has 13 amino acids. Trimming pared 6 bases from V and 5 bases from J, leaving 11 bases between.

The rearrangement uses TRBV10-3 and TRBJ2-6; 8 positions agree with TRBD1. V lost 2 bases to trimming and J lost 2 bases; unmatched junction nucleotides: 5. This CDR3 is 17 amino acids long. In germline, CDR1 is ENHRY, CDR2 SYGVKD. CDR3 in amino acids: CAISEDRGGTGANVLTF. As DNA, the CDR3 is TGTGCCATCAGTGAGGACAGGGGAGGCACTGGGGCCAACGTCCTGACTTTC.

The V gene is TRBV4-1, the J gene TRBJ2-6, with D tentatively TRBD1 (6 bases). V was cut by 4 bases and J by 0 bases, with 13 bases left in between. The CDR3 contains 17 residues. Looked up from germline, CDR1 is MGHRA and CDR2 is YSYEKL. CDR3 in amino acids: CASSPGTLSSGANVLTF. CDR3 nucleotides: TGCGCCAGCAGCCCCGGGACACTGAGCTCTGGGGCCAACGTCCTGACTTTC.

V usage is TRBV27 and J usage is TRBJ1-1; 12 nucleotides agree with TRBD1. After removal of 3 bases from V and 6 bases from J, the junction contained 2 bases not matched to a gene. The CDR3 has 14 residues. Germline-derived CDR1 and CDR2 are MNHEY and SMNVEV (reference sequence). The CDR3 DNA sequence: TGTGCCAGCAGTTTGGGACAGGGGGCTTCTGAAGCTTTCTTT. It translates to CASSLGQGASEAFF.

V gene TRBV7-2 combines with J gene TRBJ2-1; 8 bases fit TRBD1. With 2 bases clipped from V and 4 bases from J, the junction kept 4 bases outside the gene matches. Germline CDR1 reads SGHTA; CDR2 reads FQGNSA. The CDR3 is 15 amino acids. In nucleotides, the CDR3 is TGTGCCAGCAGCTTACTCCAGGGGGCATACAATGAGCAGTTCTTC. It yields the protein CASSLLQGAYNEQFF.

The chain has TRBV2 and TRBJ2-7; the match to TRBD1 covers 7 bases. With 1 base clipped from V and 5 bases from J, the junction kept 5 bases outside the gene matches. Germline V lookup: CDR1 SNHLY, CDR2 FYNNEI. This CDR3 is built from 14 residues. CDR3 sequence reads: CASSEGRGGHEQYF. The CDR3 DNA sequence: TGTGCCAGCAGTGAAGGCAGAGGGGGCCACGAGCAGTACTTC. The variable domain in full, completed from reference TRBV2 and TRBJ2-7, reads EPEVTQTPSHQVTQMGQEVILRCVPISNHLYFYWYRQILGQKVEFLVSFYNNEISEKSEIFDDQFSVERPDGSNFTLKIRSTKLEDSAMYFCASSEGRGGHEQYFGPGTRLTVT.